This note documents a single T cell receptor (beta chain) sequence. The antigen is unknown. The sample is drawn from a study of response to subunit inactivated influenza vaccine. Study results and caveats: Each seasonal flu vaccination may recruit only limited new T cells, authors suggested.

The V and J ends lost 6 bases and 13 bases, in that order; junction bases with no gene match: 6. The CDR3 consists of 13 residues. TCRdb recomputed calls from the RT-PCR reads with MiXCR, one row per CDR3 protein. The sample has more than 700,000 distinct CDR3 sequences, around 20% seen once. V is TRBV12-3 or TRBV12-4 and J is TRBJ1-6; 10 positions agree with TRBD1. The receptor was derived from a man aged 45-60 years who received an inactivated influenza vaccine. Sequencing used PBMCs from blood, obtained more than 4 days after vaccination. The CDR3 is CASRRDRGLPLHF. The CDR3 DNA sequence: TGTGCCAGCAGGCGGGACAGGGGTCTTCCCCTCCACTTT.